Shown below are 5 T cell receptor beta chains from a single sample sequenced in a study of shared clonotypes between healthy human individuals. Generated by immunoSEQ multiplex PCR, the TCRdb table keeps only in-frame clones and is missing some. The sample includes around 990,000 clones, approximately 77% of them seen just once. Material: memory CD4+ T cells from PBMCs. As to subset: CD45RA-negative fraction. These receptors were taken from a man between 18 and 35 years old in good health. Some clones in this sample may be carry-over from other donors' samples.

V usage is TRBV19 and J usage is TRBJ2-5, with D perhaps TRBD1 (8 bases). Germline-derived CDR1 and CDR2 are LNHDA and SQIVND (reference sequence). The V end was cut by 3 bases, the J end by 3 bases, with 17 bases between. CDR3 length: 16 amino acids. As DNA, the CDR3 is TGTGCCAGTAGTATTTACAGGGGGGGTCCGGAAGAGACCCAGTACTTC. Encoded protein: CASSIYRGGPEETQYF.

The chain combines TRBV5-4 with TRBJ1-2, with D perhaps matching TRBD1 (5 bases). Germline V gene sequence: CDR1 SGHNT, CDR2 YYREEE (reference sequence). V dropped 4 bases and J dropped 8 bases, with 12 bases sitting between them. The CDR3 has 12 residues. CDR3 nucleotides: TGTGCCAGCAGCCTCGAGGGGAGAGGCTACACCTTC. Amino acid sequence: CASSLEGRGYTF.

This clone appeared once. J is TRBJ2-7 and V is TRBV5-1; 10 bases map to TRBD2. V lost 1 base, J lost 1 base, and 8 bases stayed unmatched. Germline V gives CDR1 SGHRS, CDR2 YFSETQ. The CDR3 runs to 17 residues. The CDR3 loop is CASSLQKLGLASYEQYF. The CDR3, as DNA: TGCGCCAGCAGCTTGCAAAAGCTGGGACTAGCGTCCTACGAGCAGTACTTC.

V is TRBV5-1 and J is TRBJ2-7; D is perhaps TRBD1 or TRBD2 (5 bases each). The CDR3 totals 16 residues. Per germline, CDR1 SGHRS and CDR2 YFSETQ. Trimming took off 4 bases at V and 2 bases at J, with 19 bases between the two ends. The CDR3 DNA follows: TGCGCCAGCAGCCCCCGACCCGGGACGCTAGCCTACGAGCAGTACTTC. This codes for CASSPRPGTLAYEQYF.

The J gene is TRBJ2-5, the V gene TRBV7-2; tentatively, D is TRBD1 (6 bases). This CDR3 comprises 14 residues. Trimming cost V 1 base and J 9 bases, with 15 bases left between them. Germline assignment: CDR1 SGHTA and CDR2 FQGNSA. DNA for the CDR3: TGTGCCAGCAGCTTAGAGTCCGGACAGAAAGCCCAGTACTTC. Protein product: CASSLESGQKAQYF.